This TCR beta chain came from a study of T-cell reconstitution after alpha-beta-depleted transplantation in children. CDR3 length: 13 residues. The V end was cut by 8 bases, the J end by 9 bases, with 17 bases between. Preparation of the TCRbeta library involved a method that used unique molecular identifiers. TCRdb called the PCR reads again in MiXCR, with one record for every CDR3 protein. The data contain 450,000 to 600,000 distinct CDR3 sequences, about 18% of them seen just once; the ten biggest clones take up 3.3%. The sample consisted of PBMCs from the stem cell graft donor, taken from the stem cell graft. This chain joins TRBV12-3 or TRBV12-4 and TRBJ2-1, with D tentatively TRBD2 (6 bases). The source of this sequence is a human donor who donated a stem cell graft to a child with acute lymphoblastic leukemia. CDR3 in amino acids: CASDQADGGEQFF. In DNA, the CDR3 is TGTGCCAGCGACCAGGCTGACGGGGGTGAGCAGTTCTTC.